This TCR beta chain was sequenced during a study of shared T cell receptors in the human thymus. Germline V gene lookup returns CDR1 SQVTM and CDR2 ANQGSEA. The CDR3 is made up of 15 amino acids. V was clipped by 3 bases and J by 2 bases; unmatched bases: 9. Assay used: immunoSEQ multiplex PCR; TCRdb lists only in-frame clones, some missing. In the table there are about 660,000 clones, over 75% of which are singletons. This sample was shared with a second study, whose subject was human thymus T cells. That work adds: Donors consisted of healthy Finnish infants (having corrective surgery for congenital heart defects). Resections obtained during corrective heart surgery supplied the thymus tissue. Related research examined unrelated individuals and reported that their thymic repertoires overlapped highly.

Sequencing input: thymocytes. The receptor was isolated from a boy under two years old with a congenital heart defect. V and J are TRBV29-1 and TRBJ1-1, with TRBD1 matching 7 bases. CDR3 DNA: TGCAGCGTTGAGGGACTGGACAGGAGAAACACTGAAGCTTTCTTT. Its translation is CSVEGLDRRNTEAFF.